This entry features one T cell receptor beta chain sequence. What it binds is not known. The data were taken from a study of cytomegalovirus exposure and HLA in healthy donors. Background on the study: Among around 400 genotyped donors, about 83% fell in the Caucasian-associated ancestry cluster. Study-wide results and caveats: An ancestry cluster, one associated with Asian ancestry, reportedly showed fewer N-insertions than the roughly 670-donor mean in a later analysis. Later analysis suggested most CMV-associated TCR beta chains were HLA-restricted.

Primers included in the PCR were 60 Vbeta and 13 Jbeta primers. Profiled with immunoSEQ multiplex PCR; TCRdb holds only in-frame clones, not every one. Of about 140,000 clones in the sample, around 73% were seen once. V was trimmed by 4 bases and J by 0 bases, leaving 10 bases between them. The CDR3 is 15 residues long. Germline-derived CDR1 and CDR2 are MNHEY and SMNVEV (reference sequence). This TCR was recovered from a female donor in good health and CMV-seronegative. This chain uses TRBV27 with TRBJ2-4; D is uncertain. Sequencing input: PBMCs. The chain's CDR3 is CASSSIPIAKNIQYF. As DNA, the CDR3 is TGTGCCAGCAGTTCCATTCCCATAGCCAAAAACATTCAGTACTTC.